Following are 10 T cell receptor beta chains from one sample sequenced in a study of shared clonotypes between healthy human individuals. TCRdb's copy holds only in-frame clones and misses some; the assay was immunoSEQ multiplex PCR. This table has 300,000 to 400,000 clones, roughly 80% appearing once. Sequenced sample: memory CD4+ T cells sorted from blood. Regarding subset: CD45RA-negative fraction. These receptors were collected from a young man in good health.

The gene calls are TRBV6-1 and TRBJ2-2, with D possibly TRBD1 on 6 matching bases. This CDR3 is 15 amino acids long. Trimming cost V 4 bases and J 2 bases, with 11 bases left between them. In germline, CDR1 is MNHNS, CDR2 SASEGT. The CDR3 sequence is CASSARDTNTGELFF. For the CDR3, the DNA is TGTGCCAGCAGTGCCCGGGACACTAACACCGGGGAGCTGTTTTTT.

The chain employs TRBV7-2 and TRBJ2-7; D unclear. Trimming removed 5 bases from V and 5 bases from J, with 7 bases in between. Germline CDR1 SGHTA, CDR2 FQGNSA. The CDR3 covers 11 residues. The CDR3 is CASSRHNEQYF. In DNA form, the CDR3 reads TGTGCCAGCAGCCGCCACAACGAGCAGTACTTC.

The chain recombines TRBV28 with TRBJ1-2; D is unclear. The V and J ends lost 5 bases and 4 bases respectively, with 17 bases between them. The germline V gene encodes CDR1 MDHEN and CDR2 SYDVKM. The CDR3 spans 15 residues. The CDR3 DNA reads TGTGCCAGCAGTCCCCGCAACTCCCGCCTCTATGGCTACACCTTC. It specifies CASSPRNSRLYGYTF.

This chain links TRBV4-2 with TRBJ1-3; weak D call: TRBD1 (5 bases). Germline V gene lookup returns CDR1 LGHNA and CDR2 YNFKEQ. Trimming took 3 bases from V and 2 from J, leaving 17 bases between them. The CDR3 extends over 17 amino acids. The CDR3 coding sequence is TGTGCCAGCAGCCAGTTTGAACAGGCCGGGGCTGGAAACACCATATATTTT. It encodes CASSQFEQAGAGNTIYF.

The V call is TRBV7-3, the J call TRBJ2-2; D is uncertain. This CDR3 comprises 14 residues. Per germline, CDR1 SGHTA and CDR2 FQGTGA. Trimming cost V 3 bases and J 0 bases, with 5 bases left between them. The CDR3 sequence is CASSFHPNTGELFF. As DNA, the CDR3 is TGTGCCAGCAGCTTCCATCCGAACACCGGGGAGCTGTTTTTT.

This clone has more than one count but fewer than ten. Other DNA sequences in the sample encode the same CDR3. The chain recombines TRBV5-1 with TRBJ2-1; D gene unclear. Germline values: CDR1 SGHRS, CDR2 YFSETQ. Trimming pared 0 bases from V and 6 bases from J, leaving 1 base between. This CDR3 has 11 residues. CDR3 sequence reads: CASSLGNEQFF. CDR3 sequence (DNA): TGCGCCAGCAGCTTGGGCAATGAGCAGTTCTTC.

This sequence joins TRBV2 and TRBJ2-5; D remains unclear. V was pared by 4 bases and J by 3 bases, with 3 bases between. This CDR3 is 11 amino acids long. Germline V gene data show CDR1 as SNHLY and CDR2 as FYNNEI. CDR3 sequence (DNA): TGTGCCAGCAGTGTCGAAGAGACCCAGTACTTC. Protein sequence: CASSVEETQYF. Using reference TRBV2 and TRBJ2-5 for the parts outside the CDR3, the full variable domain is EPEVTQTPSHQVTQMGQEVILRCVPISNHLYFYWYRQILGQKVEFLVSFYNNEISEKSEIFDDQFSVERPDGSNFTLKIRSTKLEDSAMYFCASSVEETQYFGPGTRLLVL.

This rearrangement joins TRBV15 to TRBJ2-6; D is uncertain. Germline CDR1 and CDR2: LNHNV and YYDKDF (reference sequence). Trimming pared 0 bases from V and 2 bases from J, leaving 11 bases between. The CDR3 runs 17 residues. The CDR3 sequence is CATSRDLGIAGANVLTF. DNA of the CDR3: TGTGCCACCAGCAGAGATTTAGGGATCGCTGGGGCCAACGTCCTGACTTTC.

This clone was observed once. The V call is TRBV10-1, the J call TRBJ2-3; D call uncertain. V was shortened by 11 bases and J by 2 bases, with 17 bases between the two germline ends. The CDR3 covers 14 residues. Germline CDR1 reads WNHNN; CDR2 reads SYGVQD (reference sequence). CDR3 sequence reads: CAGPWKQPTDTQYF. CDR3 DNA: TGCGCCGGTCCTTGGAAGCAGCCCACAGATACGCAGTATTTT.

This chain links TRBV5-5 with TRBJ2-2; D uncertain. The germline V gene has CDR1 SGHKS and CDR2 YYEKEE (reference sequence). The CDR3 length is 15 residues. Trimming left V 2 bases short and J 5 bases short, with 13 bases between. CDR3 region: CASSLGVVGTGELFF. CDR3 nucleotide sequence: TGTGCCAGCAGCTTAGGAGTAGTAGGGACCGGGGAGCTGTTTTTT.